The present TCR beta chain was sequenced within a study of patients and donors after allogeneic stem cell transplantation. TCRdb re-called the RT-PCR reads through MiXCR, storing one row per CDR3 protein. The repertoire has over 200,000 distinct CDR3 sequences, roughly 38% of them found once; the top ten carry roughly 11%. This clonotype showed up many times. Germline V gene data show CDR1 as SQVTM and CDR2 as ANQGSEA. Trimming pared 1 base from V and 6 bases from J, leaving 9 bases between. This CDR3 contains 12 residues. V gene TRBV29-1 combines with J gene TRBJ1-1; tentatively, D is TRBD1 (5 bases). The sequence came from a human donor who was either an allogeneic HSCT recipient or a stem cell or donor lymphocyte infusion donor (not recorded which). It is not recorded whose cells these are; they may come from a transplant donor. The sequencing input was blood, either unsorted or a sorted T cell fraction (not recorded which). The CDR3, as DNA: TGCAGCGTTGAAGGACAGTCCCCTGAAGCTTTCTTT. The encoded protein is CSVEGQSPEAFF.